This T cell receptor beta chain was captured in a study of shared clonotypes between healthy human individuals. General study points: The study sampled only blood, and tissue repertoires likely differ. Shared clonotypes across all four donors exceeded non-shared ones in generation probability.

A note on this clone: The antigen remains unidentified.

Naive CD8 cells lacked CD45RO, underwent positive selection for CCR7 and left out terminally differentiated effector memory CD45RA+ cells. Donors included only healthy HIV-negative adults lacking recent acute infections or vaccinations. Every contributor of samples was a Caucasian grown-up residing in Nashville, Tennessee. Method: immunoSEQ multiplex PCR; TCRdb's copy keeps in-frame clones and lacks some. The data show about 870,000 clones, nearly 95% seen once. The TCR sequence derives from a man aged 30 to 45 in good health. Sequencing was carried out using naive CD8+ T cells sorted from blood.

The CDR3: CASSLSHTEQYF. CDR3 nucleotides: TGTGCCAGCAGTTTATCCCACACAGAGCAGTACTTC. The rearrangement uses TRBV28 and TRBJ2-7; D unresolved. Between the trimmed V and J ends, which lost 1 base and 7 bases, there was a span of 8 bases. The CDR3 extends over 12 amino acids. The germline gives CDR1 MDHEN, CDR2 SYDVKM.